Listed here is a single T cell receptor (beta chain). In the authors' methods: Reference gene primer amplification in the assay estimated nucleated cell counts. Measured with immunoSEQ multiplex PCR; TCRdb has only the in-frame clones, and not every one. V, J and clone size derive from that table, while D and trimming were established from the DNA sequence. The sample shows approximately 63,000 clones, around 91% of them seen only once. These data are taken from a study of blood T cell repertoires in COVID-19. Study as a whole: Some COVID-19 samples were acute and others convalescent; all came from the United States, Italy and Spain. T cells, B-cell-depleted T cells, or PBMCs provided the cDNA or gDNA that served as material.

This CDR3 contains 17 residues. Germline V gene data show CDR1 as MDHEN and CDR2 as SYDVKM. Deletions cut 3 bases from V and 5 bases from J, with 22 bases between. The rearrangement uses TRBV28 and TRBJ1-2, with D possibly matching TRBD1 (6 bases). Sequencing was carried out using peripheral blood. The sequence came from a human donor in a cohort sampled during active COVID-19. As DNA, the CDR3 is TGTGCCAGCAGTTTGGGGGGGGCGACCGAGAGCCATTATGGCTACACCTTC. This translates into CASSLGGATESHYGYTF.